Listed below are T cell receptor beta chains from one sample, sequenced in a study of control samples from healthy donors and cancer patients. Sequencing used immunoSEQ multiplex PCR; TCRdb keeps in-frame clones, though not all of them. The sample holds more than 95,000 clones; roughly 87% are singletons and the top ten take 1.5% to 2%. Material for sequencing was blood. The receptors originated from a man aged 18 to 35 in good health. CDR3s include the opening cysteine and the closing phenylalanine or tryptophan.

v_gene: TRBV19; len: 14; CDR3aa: CASSRQGLGEKLFF
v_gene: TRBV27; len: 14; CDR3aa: CASSLDGFNEKLFF
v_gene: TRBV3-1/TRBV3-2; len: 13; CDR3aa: CASSRDSHTEAFF
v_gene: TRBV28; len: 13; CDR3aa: CASSLGPGQPQHF
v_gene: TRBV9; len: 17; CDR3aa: CASSAYQSYANTGELFF
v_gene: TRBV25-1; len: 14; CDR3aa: CASSRTVMNTEAFF
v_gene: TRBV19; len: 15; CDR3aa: CASKLLAGVTDTQYF
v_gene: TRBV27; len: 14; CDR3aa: CASSLEGRSYEQYF
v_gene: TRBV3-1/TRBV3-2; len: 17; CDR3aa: CASSQVPTSHPGDEQFF
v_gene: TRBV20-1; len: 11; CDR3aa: CSSGQGYEQYF
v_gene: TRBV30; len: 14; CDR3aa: CAWSVEATNEKLFF
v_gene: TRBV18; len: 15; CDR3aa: CASSPLEIETGELFF
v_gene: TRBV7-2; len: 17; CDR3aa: CASSSGRQFSGANVLTF
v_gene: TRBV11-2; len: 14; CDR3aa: CASSPGTMRETQYF
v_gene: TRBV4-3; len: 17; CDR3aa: CASSQAGTSGSLDTQYF
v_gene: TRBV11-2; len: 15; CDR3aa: CASSFRPSGTYEQYF
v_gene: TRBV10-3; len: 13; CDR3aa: CAINRVEAGELFF
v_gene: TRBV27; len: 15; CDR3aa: CASRQASGSYNEQFF
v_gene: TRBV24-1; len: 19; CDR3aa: CATSDSPPGPGSSYNEQFF
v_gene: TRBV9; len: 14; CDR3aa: CASSPGGSGNTIYF
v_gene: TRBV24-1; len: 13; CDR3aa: CATSDPPSYGYTF
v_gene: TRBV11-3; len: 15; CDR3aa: CASSFGDRDQETQYF
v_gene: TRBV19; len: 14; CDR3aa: CASSWSSGANVLTF
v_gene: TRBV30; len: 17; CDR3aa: CAWSGVLYSSSYNEQFF
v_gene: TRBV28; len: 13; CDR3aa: CASSQTMNTEAFF
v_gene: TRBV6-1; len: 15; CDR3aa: CASSEALRQVYGYTF
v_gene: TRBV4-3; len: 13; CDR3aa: CASSPAPSYEQYF
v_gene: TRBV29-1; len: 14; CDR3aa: CSVRPGGGTDTQYF
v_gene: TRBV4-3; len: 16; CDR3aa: CASSQGLVGGGETQYF
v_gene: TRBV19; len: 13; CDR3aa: CASSIKTDTEAFF
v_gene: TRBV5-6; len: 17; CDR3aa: CASNRDAKSSYNSPLHF
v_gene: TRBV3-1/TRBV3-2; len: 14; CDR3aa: CANRIGETNEKLFF
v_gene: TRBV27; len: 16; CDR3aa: CASSSTVGRGHSGYTF
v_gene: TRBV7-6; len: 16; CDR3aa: CASSLGGAPANEKLFF
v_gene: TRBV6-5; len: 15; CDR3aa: CASSTTSGRSETQYF
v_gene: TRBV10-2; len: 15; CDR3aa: CASSDPIPGRAEAFF
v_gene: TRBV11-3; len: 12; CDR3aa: CASSDHGNTIYF
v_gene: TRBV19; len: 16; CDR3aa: CASSINLAGAYNEQFF
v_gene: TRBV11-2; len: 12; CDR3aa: CASSLGPYQQYF
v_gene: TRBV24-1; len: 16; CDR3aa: CATSGGAGSAYNEQFF
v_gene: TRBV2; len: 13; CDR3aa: CASSGTVSYEQYF
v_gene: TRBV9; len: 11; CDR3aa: CASSVDREQFF